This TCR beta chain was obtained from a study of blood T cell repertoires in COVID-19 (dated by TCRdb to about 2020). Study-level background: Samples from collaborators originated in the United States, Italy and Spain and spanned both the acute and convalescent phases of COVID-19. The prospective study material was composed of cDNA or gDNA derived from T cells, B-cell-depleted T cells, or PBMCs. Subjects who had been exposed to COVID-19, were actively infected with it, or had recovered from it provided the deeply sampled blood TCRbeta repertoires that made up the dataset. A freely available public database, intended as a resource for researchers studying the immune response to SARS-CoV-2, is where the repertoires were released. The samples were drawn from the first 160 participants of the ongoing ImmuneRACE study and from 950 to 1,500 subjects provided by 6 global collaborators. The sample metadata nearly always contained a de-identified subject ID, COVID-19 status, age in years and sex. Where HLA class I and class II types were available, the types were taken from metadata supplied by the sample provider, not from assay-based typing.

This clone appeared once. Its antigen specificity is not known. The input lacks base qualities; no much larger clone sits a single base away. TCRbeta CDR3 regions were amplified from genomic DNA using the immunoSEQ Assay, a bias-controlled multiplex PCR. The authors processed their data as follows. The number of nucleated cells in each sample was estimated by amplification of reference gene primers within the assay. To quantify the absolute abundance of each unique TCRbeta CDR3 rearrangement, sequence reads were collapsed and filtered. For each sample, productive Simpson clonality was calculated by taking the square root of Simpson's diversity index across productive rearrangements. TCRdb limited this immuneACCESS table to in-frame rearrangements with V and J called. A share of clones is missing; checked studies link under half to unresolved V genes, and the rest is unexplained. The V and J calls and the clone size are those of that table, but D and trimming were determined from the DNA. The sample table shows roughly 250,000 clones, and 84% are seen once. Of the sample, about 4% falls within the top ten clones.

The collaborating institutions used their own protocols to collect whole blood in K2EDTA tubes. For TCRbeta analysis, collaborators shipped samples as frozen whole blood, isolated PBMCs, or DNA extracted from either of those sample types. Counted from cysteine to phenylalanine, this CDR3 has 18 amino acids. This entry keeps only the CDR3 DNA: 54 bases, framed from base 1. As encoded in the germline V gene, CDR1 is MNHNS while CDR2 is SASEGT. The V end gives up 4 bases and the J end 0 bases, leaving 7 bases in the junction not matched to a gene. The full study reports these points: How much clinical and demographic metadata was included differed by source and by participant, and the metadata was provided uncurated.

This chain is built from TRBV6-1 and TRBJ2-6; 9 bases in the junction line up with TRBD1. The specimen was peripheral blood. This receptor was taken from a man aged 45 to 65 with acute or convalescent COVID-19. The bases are TGTGCCAGCAGTGTTCGTGGGACAGGGTTCTCTGGGGCCAACGTCCTGACTTTC. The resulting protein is CASSVRGTGFSGANVLTF.